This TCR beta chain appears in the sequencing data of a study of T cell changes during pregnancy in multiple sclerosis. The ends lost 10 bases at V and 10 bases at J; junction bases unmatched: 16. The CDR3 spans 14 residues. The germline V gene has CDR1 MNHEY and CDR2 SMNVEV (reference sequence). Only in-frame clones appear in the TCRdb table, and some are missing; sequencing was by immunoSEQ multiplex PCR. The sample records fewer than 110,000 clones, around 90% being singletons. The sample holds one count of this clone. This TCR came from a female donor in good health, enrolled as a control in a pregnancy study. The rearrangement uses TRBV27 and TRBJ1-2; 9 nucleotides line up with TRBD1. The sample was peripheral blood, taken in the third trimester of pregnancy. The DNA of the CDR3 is TGTGCCACCACACCTAGGACAGGGGAAGTAGTCTACACCTTC. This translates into CATTPRTGEVVYTF.